This T cell receptor (beta chain) came from a study of response to subunit inactivated influenza vaccine. Study-wide findings and caveats: Only a handful of new T cells, the authors suggested, are recruited with each seasonal influenza vaccination.

In regard to this clonotype: The target antigen is unknown.

Germline CDR1 SEHNR, CDR2 FQNEAQ (reference sequence). V was cut by 3 bases and J by 3 bases, with 11 bases left in between. The CDR3 spans 15 residues. One entry per CDR3 protein, called by TCRdb with MiXCR from the RT-PCR reads. In the table there are approximately 500,000 distinct CDR3 sequences, less than 15% of which are singletons. This sample comprised PBMCs from blood, obtained roughly 13 days after vaccination. This receptor was obtained from a man over 45 who received an inactivated influenza vaccine. The rearrangement links TRBV7-9 to TRBJ2-2; D call uncertain. CDR3 loop: CASSLSSGYTGELFF. For the CDR3, the DNA is TGTGCCAGCAGCTTGTCTTCAGGTTACACCGGGGAGCTGTTTTTT. Variable domain in full (rest from reference TRBV7-9 and TRBJ2-2): DTGVSQNPRHKITKRGQNVTFRCDPISEHNRLYWYRQTLGQGPEFLTYFQNEAQLEKSRLLSDRFSAERPKGSFSTLEIQRTEQGDSAMYLCASSLSSGYTGELFFGEGSRLTVL.